Below, 13 T cell receptor beta chains from the same sample are listed, as sequenced in a study of shared clonotypes between healthy human individuals. It was CD45RO-negative cells, positively selected for CCR7, that made up naive CD8 cells, with terminally differentiated effector memory CD45RA+ cells excluded. Profiled with immunoSEQ multiplex PCR; TCRdb holds only in-frame clones, not every one. This table holds about 700,000 clones, 92% found once. Material: naive CD8+ T cells sorted from blood. The receptors here all came from a man aged 25-45 years in good health.

The gene calls are TRBV10-2 and TRBJ2-7; D ambiguous. V was cut by 6 bases and J by 3 bases, with 12 bases left in between. The germline CDR1 and CDR2 sequences are WSHSY and SAAADI. CDR3 length: 13 residues. This CDR3 reads CASSPDLFYEQYF. The CDR3 region has the DNA TGCGCCAGCAGCCCCGACTTGTTCTACGAGCAGTACTTC.

The chain has TRBV9 and TRBJ2-1; perhaps TRBD1 as D (6 bases). CDR1 is SGDLS, CDR2 YYNGEE, per germline. V shed 4 bases and J shed 0 bases, with 11 bases lying between them. The CDR3 is 15 residues long. CDR3 DNA: TGTGCCAGCAGCCCGGACAGTAGCTCCTACAATGAGCAGTTCTTC. It translates to CASSPDSSSYNEQFF. The complete variable domain, with remaining parts taken from reference TRBV9 and TRBJ2-1, reads DSGVTQTPKHLITATGQRVTLRCSPRSGDLSVYWYQQSLDQGLQFLIQYYNGEERAKGNILERFSAQQFPDLHSELNLSSLELGDSALYFCASSPDSSSYNEQFFGPGTRLTVL.

This clone was detected only once. V usage is TRBV13 and J usage is TRBJ2-7; 8 bases fit TRBD1. The junction had 2 bases not matched to a gene; V was cut back by 1 base and J by 0 bases. This CDR3 is built from 15 residues. The germline V gene encodes CDR1 PRHDT and CDR2 FYEKMQ (reference sequence). CDR3 bases: TGTGCCAGCAGCTTAGATGGGACAGGCTCCTACGAGCAGTACTTC. This codes for CASSLDGTGSYEQYF.

This clone was observed a single time. This rearrangement joins TRBV6-5 to TRBJ1-5; D not certain. Trimming pared 0 bases from V and 7 bases from J, leaving 13 bases between. The CDR3 has 15 amino acids. Looked up from germline, CDR1 is MNHEY and CDR2 is SVGAGI. CDR3 DNA: TGTGCCAGCAGTTACTCGAATAGTGGGAACCAGCCCCAGCATTTT. It is translated as CASSYSNSGNQPQHF.

The CDR3 protein is CASSLAPGNTIYF. Written as DNA, the CDR3 is TGTGCCAGCAGCTTAGCCCCTGGAAACACCATATATTTT. The rearrangement uses TRBV7-8 and TRBJ1-3, with unresolved D. The CDR3 extends over 13 amino acids. Germline V gives CDR1 SGHVS, CDR2 FQNEAQ. Trimming removed 0 bases from V and 2 bases from J, with 2 bases in between.

The chain links TRBV5-5 to TRBJ2-1; the D is unclear. The ends were cut back, 2 bases at V and 5 bases at J, with 11 bases in the middle. This CDR3 is built from 14 residues. The germline gives CDR1 SGHKS, CDR2 YYEKEE (reference sequence). CDR3 in amino acids: CASSLSPWNNEQFF. CDR3 nucleotides: TGTGCCAGCAGCTTAAGTCCGTGGAACAATGAGCAGTTCTTC.

The chain joins TRBV2 to TRBJ1-5; D gene ambiguous. CDR1 SNHLY and CDR2 FYNNEI come from the germline V gene. Trimming pared 6 bases from V and 7 bases from J, leaving 13 bases between. This CDR3 contains 13 residues. In DNA, the CDR3 is TGTGCCAGCAGAGAGGGTTCGGGACAGCCCCAGCATTTT. This translates into CASREGSGQPQHF.

The rearrangement joins TRBV29-1 to TRBJ2-2, with TRBD1 matching over 9 bases. Germline-derived CDR1 and CDR2 are SQVTM and ANQGSEA. This CDR3 spans 15 amino acids. V was clipped by 7 bases and J by 6 bases; unmatched bases: 12. CDR3 residues: CSGHSGTGSSGELFF. The CDR3 nucleotides are TGCAGCGGACACTCCGGGACAGGGAGTTCCGGGGAGCTGTTTTTT.

This chain connects TRBV6-1 to TRBJ2-7; D is uncertain. V was shortened by 7 bases and J by 4 bases, with 11 bases between the two germline ends. The CDR3 contains 12 residues. Germline-derived CDR1 and CDR2 are MNHNS and SASEGT. The CDR3 sequence is CASILSRYEQYF. Here the CDR3 DNA reads TGTGCCAGCATTTTATCTCGATACGAGCAGTACTTC.

The chain employs TRBV7-8 and TRBJ2-7, with D hard to call. This CDR3 region has 14 residues. CDR1 is SGHVS and CDR2 is FQNEAQ in the germline V gene. The V end lost 3 bases, the J end lost 5 bases, and 14 bases lay between the germline ends. The CDR3 here is CASSLNENWDEQYF. CDR3 in DNA: TGTGCCAGCAGCTTGAACGAAAATTGGGACGAGCAGTACTTC.

Points on this clone: A junction boundary mismatches the germline segment, possibly from a read error. The V and J genes are TRBV6-1 and TRBJ2-7, with TRBD1 matching 7 bases. The CDR3 has 14 residues. Germline values: CDR1 MNHNS, CDR2 SASEGT. The CDR3 DNA sequence: TGTGCCAGCAGCCAGACAGGGCGCTCCAACGAGCAGTACTTC. This encodes CASSQTGRSNEQYF.

The CDR3 protein is CASSLIPGQGAEAFF. The CDR3 DNA follows: TGTGCCAGCAGTTTGATACCGGGACAGGGGGCTGAAGCTTTCTTT. The chain links TRBV28 to TRBJ1-1; 11 nucleotides align to TRBD1. CDR3 size: 15 residues. Germline V gene lookup returns CDR1 MDHEN and CDR2 SYDVKM. Trimming took 3 bases from V and 6 from J; bases not matched to a gene: 6.

This clone was picked up one time. This chain joins TRBV29-1 and TRBJ2-7; 9 positions match TRBD1. Germline loops: CDR1 SQVTM, CDR2 ANQGSEA. Trimming took 4 bases from V and 1 from J; bases not matched to a gene: 2. The CDR3 has 13 residues. CDR3 residues: CSVGTGESYEQYF. The CDR3, as DNA: TGCAGCGTTGGGACAGGGGAGTCCTACGAGCAGTACTTC.